This entry concerns a single TCR beta chain. The sample belongs to a study of blood T cell repertoires in COVID-19. Using immunoSEQ multiplex PCR, the repertoire was profiled, and TCRdb retains in-frame clones only, with some absent. The profile covers fewer than 250,000 clones, with 70% to 90% appearing a single time and 4.8% taken by the ten largest. The V gene lost 3 bases and the J gene lost 6 bases, with 12 bases spanning the gap. This CDR3 has 13 residues. The germline V gene has CDR1 SGDLS and CDR2 YYNGEE. The TCR was taken from a woman aged 40-49 years with acute or convalescent COVID-19. Sequences were obtained from peripheral blood. The chain has TRBV9 and TRBJ1-2; tentative D call: TRBD1 (6 bases). This CDR3 reads CASSATGSDGYTF. CDR3 DNA sequence: TGTGCCAGCAGCGCTACAGGGAGCGATGGCTACACCTTC.